This T cell receptor (beta chain) comes out of a study of T cell responses to AZD1222 COVID-19 vaccine. Using immunoSEQ multiplex PCR, the repertoire was profiled, and TCRdb retains in-frame clones only, with some absent. In the table there are 150,000 to 200,000 clones, roughly 93% of which are singletons. With regard to this clone: The antigen remains unidentified.

Germline CDR1 and CDR2: SGHRS and YFSETQ. Trimming at V came to 3 bases and at J to 8 bases, leaving 11 bases not matched to a gene. There are 15 residues in the CDR3. Study-wide points: The breadth and depth of Spike-specific TCRs increased once two AZD1222 doses had been given. In a largely white British group with more females than males, clonal diversity was possibly underestimated. It was only a handful of AZD1222 recipients who were seropositive at baseline.

V is TRBV5-1 and J is TRBJ1-2; 9 bases line up with TRBD1. This TCR came from an adult in good health. The specimen comprised peripheral blood, sampled on day 0 of AZD1222 vaccination. The CDR3 sequence: CASSSGDRDFVGYTF. DNA for the CDR3: TGCGCCAGCAGCTCTGGGGACAGGGACTTCGTCGGCTACACCTTC.